Detailed here is one T cell receptor (beta chain). PCR employed 60 Vbeta and 13 Jbeta primers. In the original workflow: As a later analysis found, there were around 86 million unique TCR beta chains, of which roughly 11 million were shared. The protocol was immunoSEQ multiplex PCR, while the TCRdb copy is restricted to in-frame clones and leaves out a portion. V, J and clone size derive from that table, while D and trimming were established from the DNA sequence. The clone table shows 100,000 to 150,000 clones, with the ten largest holding less than 3%. Germline CDR1 is KGHSH and CDR2 is LQKENI. There are 15 residues in the CDR3. The source of the sample is a study of cytomegalovirus exposure and HLA in healthy donors. Looking at the study overall: Inside one of the first data releases sat 75 million to 100 million unique TCRs taken from HLA-typed donors.

This TCR was recovered from a man between 25 and 39 years old in good health and CMV-seronegative. Input material: PBMCs. The V call is TRBV18, the J call TRBJ2-5; 7 bases map to TRBD1. The J call may be mistaken, given a closer DNA end match to TRBJ2-7. CDR3 sequence (DNA): TGTGCCAGCTCACTCGAGGACAGGCCCGTTTACGAGCAGTACTTC. Its translation is CASSLEDRPVYEQYF.